This entry is about one TCR beta chain. PCR was performed using 60 Vbeta and 13 Jbeta primers. The data were produced by immunoSEQ multiplex PCR, yet TCRdb's version contains in-frame clones alone and is incomplete. The sample contains about 130,000 clones, about four fifths of which appear only once. This specimen comes from a study of cytomegalovirus exposure and HLA in healthy donors. From germline, CDR1 is KGHSH and CDR2 LQKENI. V gave up 5 bases and J gave up 0 bases, with 10 bases separating them. CDR3 length equals 14 residues. The gene calls are TRBV18 and TRBJ1-2; TRBD1 is a possible D gene (5 bases). The clonotype originates from a man between 18 and 35 years old in good health and CMV-seronegative. The material sequenced was PBMCs. In nucleotides, the CDR3 is TGTGCCAGCTCAGCGGCAGGGACTAACTATGGCTACACCTTC. Amino acid sequence: CASSAAGTNYGYTF.